The rows below give T cell receptor beta chains drawn from one sample of a study of T-cell memory formation after mild COVID-19. TCRdb fed the 5' RACE reads into MiXCR, producing one record per CDR3 protein. Of around 250,000 distinct CDR3 sequences in the sample, roughly a sixth are singletons; the top ten hold 20% to 25%. The sequenced sample consisted of PBMCs or a T cell subset sorted from them (not recorded which). These receptors originate from a man between 18 and 35 years old who had mild COVID-19 (a few samples of this study predate the infection). Cell type and time point are not known. CDR3s include the opening cysteine and the closing phenylalanine or tryptophan. The size field is filled for only some rows; it gives once, few, many or a size class.

CDR3aa	v_gene	j_gene	abundance	len
CASSRPGSDTQYF	TRBV5-1	TRBJ2-3	-	13
CASSRLGGTDTQYF	TRBV12-3/TRBV12-4	TRBJ2-3	once	14
CASSQISGYEQYF	TRBV4-3	TRBJ2-7	-	13
CASSIGTVGGELFF	TRBV5-1	TRBJ2-2	-	14
CASSFAYEQFF	TRBV12-3/TRBV12-4	TRBJ2-1	few	11
CSARDRSNYEQYF	TRBV20-1	TRBJ2-7	-	13
CASSLVFLAGEDTQYF	TRBV11-2	TRBJ2-3	-	16
CASNREFSYNSPLHF	TRBV2	TRBJ1-6	-	15
CSVEQGRNNYGYTF	TRBV29-1	TRBJ1-2	-	14
CASRTGSNEQFF	TRBV7-9	TRBJ2-1	few	12
CATSSLGARAGSPLHF	TRBV15	TRBJ1-6	few	16
CASSLGGGPQFF	TRBV12-3/TRBV12-4	TRBJ2-1	-	12
CASSYPGRGTYGYTF	TRBV6-5	TRBJ1-2	-	15
CASSRDFQETQYF	TRBV7-3	TRBJ2-5	few	13
CASKELGSTDTQYF	TRBV19	TRBJ2-3	few	14
CASSQNRGTPRANEKLFF	TRBV4-2	TRBJ1-4	-	18
CASSSPDRLNEQFF	TRBV5-1	TRBJ2-1	-	14
CASSPGRVGNQPQHF	TRBV4-1	TRBJ1-5	few	15
CASSLMGGSPGELFF	TRBV7-9	TRBJ2-2	-	15